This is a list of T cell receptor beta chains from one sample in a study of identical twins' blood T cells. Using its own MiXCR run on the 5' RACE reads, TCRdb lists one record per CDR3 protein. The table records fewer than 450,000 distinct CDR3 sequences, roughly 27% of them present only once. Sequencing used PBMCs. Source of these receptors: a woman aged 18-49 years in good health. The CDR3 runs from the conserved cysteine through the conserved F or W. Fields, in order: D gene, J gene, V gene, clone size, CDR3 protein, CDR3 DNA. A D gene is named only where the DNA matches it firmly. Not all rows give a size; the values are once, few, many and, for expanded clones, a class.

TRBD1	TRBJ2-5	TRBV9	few	CASSVTGDMETQYF	TGTGCCAGCAGCGTGACAGGGGATATGGAGACCCAGTACTTC
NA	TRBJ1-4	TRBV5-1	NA	CASSLGYQEKLFF	TGCGCCAGCAGCTTGGGTTATCAGGAAAAACTGTTTTTT
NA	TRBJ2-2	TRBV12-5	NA	CASGLVSLSNTGELFF	TGTGCTAGTGGTTTGGTATCGTTGTCGAACACCGGGGAGCTGTTTTTT
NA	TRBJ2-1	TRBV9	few	CASTPGGMDNEQFF	TGTGCCAGCACTCCTGGGGGGATGGACAATGAGCAGTTCTTC
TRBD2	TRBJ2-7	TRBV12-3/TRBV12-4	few	CASSLTAGGYEQYF	TGTGCCAGCAGTTTAACAGCGGGAGGCTACGAGCAGTACTTC
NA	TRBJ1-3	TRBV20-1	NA	CSARDLGGSGNTIYF	TGCAGTGCTAGAGATCTGGGGGGCTCTGGAAACACCATATATTTT
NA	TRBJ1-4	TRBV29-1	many	CSARLRGEKLFF	TGCAGCGCCAGGCTCAGGGGTGAAAAACTGTTTTTT
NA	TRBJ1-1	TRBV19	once	CASTPLPGRTEAFF	TGTGCCAGTACCCCCCTGCCAGGGAGAACTGAAGCTTTCTTT
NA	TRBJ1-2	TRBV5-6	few	CASSSPRPLASYGYTF	TGTGCCAGCAGCTCGCCGAGGCCCTTGGCCTCCTATGGCTACACCTTC
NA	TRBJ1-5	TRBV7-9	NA	CASSLSQNQPQHF	TGTGCCAGCAGCTTAAGTCAAAATCAGCCCCAGCATTTT
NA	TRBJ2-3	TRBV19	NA	CASSIDSHTDTQYF	TGTGCCAGTAGTATAGACAGCCACACAGATACGCAGTATTTT
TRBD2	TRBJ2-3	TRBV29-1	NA	CSVAGATSGYTDTQYF	TGCAGCGTTGCAGGGGCAACTAGCGGGTACACAGATACGCAGTATTTT
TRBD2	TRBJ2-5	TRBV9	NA	CASGGLAQETQYF	TGTGCCAGCGGAGGACTAGCACAAGAGACCCAGTACTTC
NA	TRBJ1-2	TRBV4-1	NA	CASSQDYRVSIGYTF	TGCGCCAGCAGCCAAGACTACAGGGTTTCGATTGGCTACACCTTC
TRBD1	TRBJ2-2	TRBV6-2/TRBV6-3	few	CASSPWTGAPGELFF	TGTGCCAGCTCCCCCTGGACAGGGGCTCCCGGGGAGCTGTTTTTT
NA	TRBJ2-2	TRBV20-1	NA	CSAKFSGNTGELFF	TGCAGTGCTAAGTTTAGCGGGAACACCGGGGAGCTGTTTTTT